This T cell receptor beta chain comes out of a study of blood T cell repertoires in COVID-19. Study overall: Both acute and convalescent COVID-19 samples were obtained from the United States, Italy and Spain. In each case, the material was cDNA or gDNA derived from T cells, B-cell-depleted T cells, or PBMCs.

In the original processing: Cell counts per sample came from amplifying reference gene primers. Measured with immunoSEQ multiplex PCR; TCRdb has only the in-frame clones, and not every one. For V, J and clone size, that table is used; D and trimming come from the DNA. The table lists fewer than 200,000 clones, approximately 90% of them singletons. Trimming pared 8 bases from V and 3 bases from J, leaving 14 bases between. The CDR3 runs to 13 residues. The V gene's germline CDR1 is SEHNR and CDR2 FQNEAQ (reference sequence). V and J are TRBV7-9 and TRBJ2-7, with D perhaps matching TRBD1 (6 bases). The sequenced material came from peripheral blood. The receptor comes from a man in his forties with active or convalescent COVID-19. The CDR3: CASLRDTDYEQYF. In DNA form, the CDR3 reads TGTGCCAGCCTCCGGGACACTGACTACGAGCAGTACTTC.